This TCR beta chain was sequenced in a study of T cell responses to AZD1222 COVID-19 vaccine. The V end was cut by 4 bases, the J end by 8 bases, with 17 bases between. This CDR3 comprises 15 residues. Germline CDR1 is LGHNA and CDR2 is YSLEER. The study, taken as a whole, reports: Sampling that yielded the repertoires occurred only after the peak T cell response. Most donors were white British and more were female, and clonal diversity was possibly underestimated. Of spike-specific TCRs, nearly half reportedly target regions left unmutated in variants.

The assay was immunoSEQ multiplex PCR, and TCRdb's table has in-frame clones only and misses some. The sample consists of over 150,000 clones, approximately 92% of them appearing once. About this clone itself: Its specificity is unknown.

The receptor's source is an adult who received the MenACWY meningococcal vaccine as a control. Source: peripheral blood, taken 28 days after the second dose of the MenACWY control vaccine. The rearrangement joins TRBV4-3 to TRBJ1-4; D perhaps matches TRBD1 (6 bases). CDR3 in amino acids: CASSPRDIDSEKLFF. The DNA for the CDR3 is TGCGCCAGCAGCCCCCGGGACATCGATTCGGAAAAACTGTTTTTT.